Listed below are T cell receptor beta chains from one sample, sequenced in a study of cytomegalovirus exposure and HLA in healthy donors. Using immunoSEQ multiplex PCR, the repertoire was profiled, and TCRdb retains in-frame clones only, with some absent. Of around 170,000 clones in the sample, 80% were seen once. Input material: PBMCs. Every receptor here comes from a girl between 10 and 17 years old in good health and CMV-seropositive. The CDR3 runs from the conserved cysteine through the conserved F or W.

V,CDR3
TRBV27,CASSLEGSGNQPQHF
TRBV5-1,CASSLDPSGRSGELFF
TRBV5-1,CASTETGGAYEKLFF
TRBV11-2,CASSPGDREYGYTF
TRBV5-8,CASRPPGWQGDTQYF
TRBV12-5,CASASRPGQGAGGYTF
TRBV4-2,CASSQRTSGKNNEQFF
TRBV19,CASRPPRAGEKLFF
TRBV27,CASLGTGVDGYTF
TRBV5-1,CASSLGGPIQETQYF
TRBV4-1,CASSPPYREDGYTF
TRBV4-1,CATKEAEHSTDTQYF
TRBV29-1,CSVSQGAGDTQYF
TRBV19,CASSMGPGVQETQYF
TRBV7-9,CASSFGQGGRNQPQHF
TRBV4-2,CASSQDRGLAGDNEQFF
TRBV19,CASADRSNQPQHF
TRBV6-4,CASSPTGETTDTQYF
TRBV6-4,CASSGQAGDWYGYTF
TRBV25-1,CASSGSSSGRSYEQFF
TRBV4-3,CASSQEVASGTYNEQFF
TRBV2,CASSEVRGNYEQYF
TRBV6-4,CARSRERLYGYTF
TRBV28,CASSLRQGNYNEQFF
TRBV5-1,CASSLADRSNTDTQYF
TRBV11-2,CASSRPTWTGVNTEAFF
TRBV4-3,CASSLLSGQISNYGYTF
TRBV4-2,CASSQGSAGAGNEQFF
TRBV30,CAWTIGGISGANVLTF